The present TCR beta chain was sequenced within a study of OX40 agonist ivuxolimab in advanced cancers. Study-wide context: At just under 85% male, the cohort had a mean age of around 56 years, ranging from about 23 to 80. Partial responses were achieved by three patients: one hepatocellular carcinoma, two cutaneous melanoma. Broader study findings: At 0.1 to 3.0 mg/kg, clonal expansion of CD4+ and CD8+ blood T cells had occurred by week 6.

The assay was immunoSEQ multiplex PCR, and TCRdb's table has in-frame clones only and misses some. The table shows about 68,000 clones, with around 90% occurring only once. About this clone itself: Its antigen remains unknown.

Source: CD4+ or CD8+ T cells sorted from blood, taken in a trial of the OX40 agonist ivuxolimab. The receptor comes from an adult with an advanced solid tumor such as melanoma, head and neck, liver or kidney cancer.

For the CDR3, the DNA is TGTGCCACCAGCAGAGATCTTGTCGGGACGTCGGATACGCAGTATTTT. Its translation: CATSRDLVGTSDTQYF. This chain uses TRBV15 with TRBJ2-3; D may match TRBD1 or TRBD2 (5 bases each). CDR3 length: 16 amino acids. Trimming took off 0 bases at V and 6 bases at J, with 16 bases between the two ends. Germline-derived CDR1 and CDR2 are LNHNV and YYDKDF (reference sequence).